Listed below are T cell receptor beta chains from one sample, sequenced in a study of T cells after yellow fever vaccination. One entry per CDR3 protein, called by TCRdb with MiXCR from the 5' RACE reads. Here the sample spans approximately 240,000 distinct CDR3 sequences, more than 3.5% being singletons. Sequenced material: PBMCs, taken 15 days after the yellow fever booster vaccination. These receptors came from a man aged 18-30 years who received the YFV17D yellow fever vaccine. CDR3s leave out the opening cysteine and the closing phenylalanine or tryptophan.

TRBJ1-2,TRBV20-1,SARDLGDRGYT
TRBJ2-1,TRBV5-1,ASSLHESSGQQF
TRBJ2-3,TRBV29-1,SVALSVDGDTQY
TRBJ1-1,TRBV12-3/TRBV12-4,ASSFSGRPSVFMNTEAF
TRBJ2-3,TRBV29-1,SVGGVTDTQY
TRBJ2-5,TRBV15,ATSLRPGQGAETQY
TRBJ2-7,TRBV20-1,SAFTGVNLYEQY
TRBJ2-3,TRBV6-2/TRBV6-3,ASTSRGLPSGDTQY
TRBJ1-1,TRBV20-1,SARVGQGRTNTEAF
TRBJ1-6,TRBV20-1,SGVSSSYNSPLH